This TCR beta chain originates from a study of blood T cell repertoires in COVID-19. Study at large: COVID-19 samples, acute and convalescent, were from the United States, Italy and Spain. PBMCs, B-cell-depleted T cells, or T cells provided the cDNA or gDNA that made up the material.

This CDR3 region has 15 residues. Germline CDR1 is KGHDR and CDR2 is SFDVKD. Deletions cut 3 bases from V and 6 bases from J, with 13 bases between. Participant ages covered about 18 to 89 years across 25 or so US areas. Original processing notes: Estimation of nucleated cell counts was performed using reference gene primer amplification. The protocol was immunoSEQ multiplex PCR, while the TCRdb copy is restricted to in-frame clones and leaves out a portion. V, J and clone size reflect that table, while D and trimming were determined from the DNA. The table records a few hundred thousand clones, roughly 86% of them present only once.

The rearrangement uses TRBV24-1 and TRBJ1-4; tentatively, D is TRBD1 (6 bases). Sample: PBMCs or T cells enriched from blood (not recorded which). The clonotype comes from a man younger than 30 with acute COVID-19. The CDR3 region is CATSDPGTRDEKLFF. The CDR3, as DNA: TGTGCCACCAGTGATCCCGGGACAAGAGATGAAAAACTGTTTTTT.